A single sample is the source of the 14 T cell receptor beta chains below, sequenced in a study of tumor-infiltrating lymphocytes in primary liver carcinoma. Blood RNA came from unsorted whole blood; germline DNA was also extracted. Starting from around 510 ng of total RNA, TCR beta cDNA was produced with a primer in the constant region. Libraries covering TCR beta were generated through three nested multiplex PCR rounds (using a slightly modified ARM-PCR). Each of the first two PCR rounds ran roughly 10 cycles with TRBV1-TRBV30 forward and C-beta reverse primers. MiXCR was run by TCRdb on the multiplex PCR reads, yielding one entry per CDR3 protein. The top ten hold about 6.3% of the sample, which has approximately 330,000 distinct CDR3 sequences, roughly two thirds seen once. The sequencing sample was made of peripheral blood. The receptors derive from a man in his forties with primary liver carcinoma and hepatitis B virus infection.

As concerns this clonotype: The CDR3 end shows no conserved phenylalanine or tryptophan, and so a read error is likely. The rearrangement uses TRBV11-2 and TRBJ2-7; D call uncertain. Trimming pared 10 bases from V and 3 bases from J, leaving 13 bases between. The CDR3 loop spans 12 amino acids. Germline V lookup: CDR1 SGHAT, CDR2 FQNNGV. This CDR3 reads CATNDLRYEQYS. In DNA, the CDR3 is TGTGCCACCAATGATCTGCGCTACGAGCAGTACTCC.

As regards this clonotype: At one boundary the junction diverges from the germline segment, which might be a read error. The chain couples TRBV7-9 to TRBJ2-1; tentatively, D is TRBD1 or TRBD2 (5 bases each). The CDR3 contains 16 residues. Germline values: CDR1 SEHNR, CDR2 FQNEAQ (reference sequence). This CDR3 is CATSLHQGPLYNEQFF. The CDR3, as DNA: TGTGCCACCAGCCTGCACCAGGGACCTCTCTACAATGAGCAGTTCTTC. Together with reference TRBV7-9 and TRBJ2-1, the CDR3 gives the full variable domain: DTGVSQNPRHKITKRGQNVTFRCDPISEHNRLYWYRQTLGQGPEFLTYFQNEAQLEKSRLLSDRFSAERPKGSFSTLEIQRTEQGDSAMYLCATSLHQGPLYNEQFFGPGTRLTVL.

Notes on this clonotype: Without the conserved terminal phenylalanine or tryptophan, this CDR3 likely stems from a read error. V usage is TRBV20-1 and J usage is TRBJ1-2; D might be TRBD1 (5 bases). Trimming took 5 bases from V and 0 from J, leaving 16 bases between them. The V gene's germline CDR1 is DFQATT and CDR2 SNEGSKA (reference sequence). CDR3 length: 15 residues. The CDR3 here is CSAEGGGYPNYGYTY. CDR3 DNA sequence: TGCAGTGCTGAGGGCGGGGGTTACCCTAACTATGGCTACACCTAC.

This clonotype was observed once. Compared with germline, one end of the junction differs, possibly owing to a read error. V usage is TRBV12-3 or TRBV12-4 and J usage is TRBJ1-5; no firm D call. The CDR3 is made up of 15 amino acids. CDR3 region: CASSYGQNANRPQHF. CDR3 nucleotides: TGTGCCAGCAGCTACGGCCAAAATGCCAATCGGCCCCAGCATTTT.

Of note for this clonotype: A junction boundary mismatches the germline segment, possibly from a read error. Here the CDR3 DNA reads TGTGCCAGCATCTTAACAGGGGAGGACACCGGGGAGCTGCTTTTT. This encodes CASILTGEDTGELLF. The genes are TRBV11-2 and TRBJ2-2; tentative D call: TRBD1 (7 bases). Germline CDR1 SGHAT, CDR2 FQNNGV. The CDR3 consists of 15 residues.

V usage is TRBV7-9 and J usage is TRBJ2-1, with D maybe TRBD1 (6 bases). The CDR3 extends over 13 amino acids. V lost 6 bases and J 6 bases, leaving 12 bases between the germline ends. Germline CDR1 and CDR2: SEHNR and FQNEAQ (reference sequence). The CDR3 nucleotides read TGTGCCAGCAGACATACAGGGTTCAATGAGCAGTTCTTC. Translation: CASRHTGFNEQFF.

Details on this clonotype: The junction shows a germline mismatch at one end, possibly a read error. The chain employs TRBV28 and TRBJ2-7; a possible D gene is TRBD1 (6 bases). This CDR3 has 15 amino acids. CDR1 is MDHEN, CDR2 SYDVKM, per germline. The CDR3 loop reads CASSAPRGTYYGQYF. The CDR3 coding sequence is TGTGCCAGCAGTGCTCCCAGGGGCACGTACTACGGGCAGTACTTC.

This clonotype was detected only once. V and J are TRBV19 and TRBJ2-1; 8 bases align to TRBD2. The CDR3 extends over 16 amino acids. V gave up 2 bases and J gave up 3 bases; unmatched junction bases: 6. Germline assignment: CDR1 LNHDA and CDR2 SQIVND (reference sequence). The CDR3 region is CASSISPAGVYNEQFF. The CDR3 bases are TGTGCCAGTAGTATAAGTCCAGCGGGGGTCTACAATGAGCAGTTCTTC.

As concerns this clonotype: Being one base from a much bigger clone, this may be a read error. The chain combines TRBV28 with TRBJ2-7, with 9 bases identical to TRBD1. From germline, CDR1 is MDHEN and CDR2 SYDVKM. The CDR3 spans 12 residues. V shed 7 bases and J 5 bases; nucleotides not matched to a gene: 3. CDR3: CASNGDRDEQYF. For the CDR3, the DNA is TGTGCCAGCAATGGGGACAGGGACGAGCAGTACTTC.

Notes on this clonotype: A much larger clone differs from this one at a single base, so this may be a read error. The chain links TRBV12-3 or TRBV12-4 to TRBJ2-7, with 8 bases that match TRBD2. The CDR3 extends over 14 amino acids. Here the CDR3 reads CASRRAGVSYGQYF. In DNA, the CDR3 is TGTGCCAGCAGGAGAGCGGGAGTCTCCTACGGGCAGTACTTC.

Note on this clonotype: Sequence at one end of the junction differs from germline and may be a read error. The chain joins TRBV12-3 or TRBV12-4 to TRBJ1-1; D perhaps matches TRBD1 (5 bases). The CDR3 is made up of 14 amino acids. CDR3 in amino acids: CASNLGQGWTEAFF. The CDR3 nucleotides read TGTGCCAGCAATTTAGGGCAGGGTTGGACTGAAGCTTTCTTT.

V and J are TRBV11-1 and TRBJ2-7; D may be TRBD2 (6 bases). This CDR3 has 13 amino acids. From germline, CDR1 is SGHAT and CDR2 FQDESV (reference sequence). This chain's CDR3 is CVGSFGGSYEQYF. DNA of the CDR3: TGTGTCGGCAGCTTCGGGGGCTCCTACGAGCAGTACTTC.

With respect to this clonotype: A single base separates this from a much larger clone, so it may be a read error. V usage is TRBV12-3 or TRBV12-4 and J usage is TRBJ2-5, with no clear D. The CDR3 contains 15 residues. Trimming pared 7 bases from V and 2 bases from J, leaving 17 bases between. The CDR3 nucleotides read TGTGCCAGCAACCCCGCCGGCAGGAATCAAGAGACCCAGTACTTC. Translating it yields CASNPAGRNQETQYF.

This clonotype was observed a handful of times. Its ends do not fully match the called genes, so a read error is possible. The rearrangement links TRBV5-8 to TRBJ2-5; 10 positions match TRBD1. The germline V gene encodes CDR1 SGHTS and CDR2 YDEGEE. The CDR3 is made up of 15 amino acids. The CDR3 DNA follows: TGTGCCAGCAGCCCCGGGACAGGGGTCCAAGAGACTCAGTACTTC. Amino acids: CASSPGTGVQETQYF.